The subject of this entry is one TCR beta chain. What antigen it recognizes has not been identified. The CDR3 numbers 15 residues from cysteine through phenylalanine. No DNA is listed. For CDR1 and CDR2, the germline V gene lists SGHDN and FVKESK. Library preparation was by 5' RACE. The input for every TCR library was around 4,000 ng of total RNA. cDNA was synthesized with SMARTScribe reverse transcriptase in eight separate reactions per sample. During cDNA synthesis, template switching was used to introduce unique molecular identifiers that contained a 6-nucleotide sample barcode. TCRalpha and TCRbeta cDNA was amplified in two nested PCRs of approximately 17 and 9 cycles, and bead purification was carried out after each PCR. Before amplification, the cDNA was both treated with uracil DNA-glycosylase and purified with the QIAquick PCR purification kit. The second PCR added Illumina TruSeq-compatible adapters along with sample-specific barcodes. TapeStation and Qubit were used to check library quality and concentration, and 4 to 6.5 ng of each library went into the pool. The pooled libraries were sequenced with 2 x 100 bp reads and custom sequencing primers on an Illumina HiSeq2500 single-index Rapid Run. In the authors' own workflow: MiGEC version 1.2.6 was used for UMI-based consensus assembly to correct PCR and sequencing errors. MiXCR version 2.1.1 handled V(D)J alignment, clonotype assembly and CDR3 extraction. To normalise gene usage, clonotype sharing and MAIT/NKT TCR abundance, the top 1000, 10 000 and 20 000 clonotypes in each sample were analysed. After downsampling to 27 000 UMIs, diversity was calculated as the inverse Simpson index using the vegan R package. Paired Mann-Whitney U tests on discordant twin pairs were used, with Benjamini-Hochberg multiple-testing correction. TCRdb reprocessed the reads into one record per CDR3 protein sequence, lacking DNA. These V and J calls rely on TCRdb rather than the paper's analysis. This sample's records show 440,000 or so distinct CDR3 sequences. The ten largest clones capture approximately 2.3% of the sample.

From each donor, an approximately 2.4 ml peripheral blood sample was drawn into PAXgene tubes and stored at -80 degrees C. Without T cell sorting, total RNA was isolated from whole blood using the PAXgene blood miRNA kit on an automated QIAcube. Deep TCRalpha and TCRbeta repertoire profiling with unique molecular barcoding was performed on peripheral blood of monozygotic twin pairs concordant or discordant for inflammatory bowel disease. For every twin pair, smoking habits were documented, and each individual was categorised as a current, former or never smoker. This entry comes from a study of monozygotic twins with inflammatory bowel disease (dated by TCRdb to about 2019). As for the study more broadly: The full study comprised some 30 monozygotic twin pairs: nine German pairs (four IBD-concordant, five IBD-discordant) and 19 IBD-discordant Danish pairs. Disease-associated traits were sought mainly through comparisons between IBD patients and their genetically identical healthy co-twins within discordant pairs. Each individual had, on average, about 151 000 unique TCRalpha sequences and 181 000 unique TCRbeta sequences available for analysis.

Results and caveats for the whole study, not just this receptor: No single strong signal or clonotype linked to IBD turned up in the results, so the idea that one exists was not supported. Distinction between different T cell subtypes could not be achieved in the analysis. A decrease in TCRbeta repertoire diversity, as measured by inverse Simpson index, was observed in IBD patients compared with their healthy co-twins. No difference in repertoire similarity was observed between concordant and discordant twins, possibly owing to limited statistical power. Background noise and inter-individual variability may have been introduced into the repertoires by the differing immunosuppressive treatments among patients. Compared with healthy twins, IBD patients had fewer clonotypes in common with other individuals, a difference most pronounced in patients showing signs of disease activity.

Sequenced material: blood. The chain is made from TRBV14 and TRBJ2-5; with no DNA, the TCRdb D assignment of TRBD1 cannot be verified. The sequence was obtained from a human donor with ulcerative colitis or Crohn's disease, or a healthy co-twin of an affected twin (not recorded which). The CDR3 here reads CASSRGDRVFETQYF.